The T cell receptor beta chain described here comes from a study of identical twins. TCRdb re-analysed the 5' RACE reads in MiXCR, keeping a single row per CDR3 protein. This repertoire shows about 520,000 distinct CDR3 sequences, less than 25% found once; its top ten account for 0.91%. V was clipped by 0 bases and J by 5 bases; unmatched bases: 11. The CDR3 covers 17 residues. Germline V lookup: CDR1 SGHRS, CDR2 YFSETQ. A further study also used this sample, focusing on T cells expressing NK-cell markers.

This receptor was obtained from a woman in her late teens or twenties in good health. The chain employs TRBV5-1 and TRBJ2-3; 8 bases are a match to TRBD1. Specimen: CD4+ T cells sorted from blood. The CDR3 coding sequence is TGCGCCAGCAGCTTGGAGGGCAGGGGGCTAGTAGGAGATACGCAGTATTTT. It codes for CASSLEGRGLVGDTQYF.